Listed here are 28 T cell receptor beta chains from one sample, sequenced in a study of naive and memory T cell subsets. Both TRBC1 and TRBC2 were covered by a beta constant-region primer of two equimolar oligonucleotides. Ligated cDNA was amplified by four rounds of PCR with nested alpha and beta constant-region primers and SP2. Each CDR3 protein gets one entry after TCRdb re-called the UMI-ligation and nested PCR reads with MiXCR. The sample has approximately 150,000 distinct CDR3 sequences, approximately 21% seen once; the top ten hold 0.5% to 0.75%. Notes on the study in general: Possibly reflecting memory cells re-expressing CD45RA, a few larger clonotypes occurred in naive repertoires, especially CD8.

Their target antigens are unknown. The source material was naive CD8+ T cells from blood. The origin of the receptors is a human donor in good health.

CDR3: CASSHLDAYEQYF. As DNA, the CDR3 is TGTGCCAGCAGCCACCTGGATGCCTACGAGCAGTACTTC. V and J are TRBV5-4 and TRBJ2-7; D is unclear. Between the trimmed V and J ends, which lost 4 bases and 2 bases, there was a span of 10 bases. The CDR3 has 13 residues. The germline CDR1 and CDR2 sequences are SGHNT and YYREEE (reference sequence).

The CDR3 sequence: CASSPRGRLYEQYF. DNA of the CDR3: TGTGCCAGCAGTCCCAGGGGGCGACTCTACGAGCAGTACTTC. The V call is TRBV28, the J call TRBJ2-7; 8 nucleotides align to TRBD1. The CDR3 is made up of 14 amino acids. Germline V lookup: CDR1 MDHEN, CDR2 SYDVKM. Trimming removed 5 bases from V and 3 bases from J; junction bases left unmatched: 6.

The chain recombines TRBV19 with TRBJ2-1, with D unclear. The germline gives CDR1 LNHDA, CDR2 SQIVND (reference sequence). The CDR3 loop spans 15 amino acids. The V end lost 5 bases, the J end lost 5 bases, and 16 bases lay between the germline ends. CDR3 amino acids: CASSLMGRSNNEQFF. In DNA form, the CDR3 reads TGTGCCAGTAGTCTTATGGGCAGGAGTAACAATGAGCAGTTCTTC.

This chain uses TRBV7-2 with TRBJ1-5, with D possibly TRBD1 on 6 matching bases. The V end lost 4 bases, the J end lost 4 bases, and 14 bases lay between the germline ends. This CDR3 comprises 15 residues. Germline CDR1 reads SGHTA; CDR2 reads FQGNSA. CDR3 in DNA: TGTGCCAGCAGCTCGAGCGTAGGGGGGAATCAGCCCCAGCATTTT. Protein product: CASSSSVGGNQPQHF.

The chain links TRBV5-1 to TRBJ1-5, with unresolved D. Germline CDR1 SGHRS, CDR2 YFSETQ. This CDR3 spans 14 amino acids. V lost 0 bases and J lost 6, with 10 bases in between. Here the CDR3 DNA reads TGCGCCAGCAGCTTGGGCGAACCGGGTCAGCCCCAGCATTTT. It encodes CASSLGEPGQPQHF.

The J gene is TRBJ2-1, the V gene TRBV27; the match to TRBD2 covers 10 bases. Germline V CDR1 and CDR2: MNHEY, SMNVEV (reference sequence). The ends lost 5 bases at V and 0 bases at J; junction bases unmatched: 4. There are 16 residues in the CDR3. CDR3 sequence: CASSPIAGGSYNEQFF. DNA for the CDR3: TGTGCCAGCAGTCCAATAGCGGGAGGCTCCTACAATGAGCAGTTCTTC.

V gene TRBV12-3 or TRBV12-4 combines with J gene TRBJ2-1; 7 bases are shared with TRBD1. The CDR3 is 15 residues long. The junction had 8 bases not matched to a gene; V was cut back by 5 bases and J by 4 bases. CDR3 bases: TGTGCCAGCAGTCCGACCGCGGACAGGTACAATGAGCAGTTCTTC. Translating gives CASSPTADRYNEQFF.

The rearrangement uses TRBV2 and TRBJ1-5; the D gene is possibly TRBD1 (6 bases). Trimming removed 6 bases at V and 4 bases at J, with 13 bases between. This CDR3 spans 14 amino acids. CDR1 is SNHLY, CDR2 FYNNEI, per germline. This chain's CDR3 is CASSDGTKNQPQHF. The CDR3 bases are TGTGCCAGCAGCGATGGGACAAAGAATCAGCCCCAGCATTTT.

A few counts support this clonotype. V usage is TRBV11-2 and J usage is TRBJ2-1; D is unclear. This CDR3 is 14 amino acids long. Per germline, CDR1 SGHAT and CDR2 FQNNGV. Trimming took off 4 bases at V and 5 bases at J, with 12 bases between the two ends. DNA of the CDR3: TGTGCCAGCAGCTCTCCCGATACGCACAATGAGCAGTTCTTC. It specifies CASSSPDTHNEQFF.

V and J are TRBV6-6 and TRBJ2-7; TRBD2 matches at 7 bases. Per the germline V gene, CDR1 is MNHNY and CDR2 is SVGAGI (reference sequence). This CDR3 has 12 residues. In DNA form, the CDR3 reads TGTGCTGCCGGGGGAGGGTCCTACGAGCAGTACTTC. Its translation is CAAGGGSYEQYF.

This sequence joins TRBV29-1 and TRBJ2-7; possibly TRBD2 for D (6 bases). Germline lookup yields CDR1 SQVTM and CDR2 ANQGSEA. Between the trimmed V and J ends, which lost 0 bases and 6 bases, there was a span of 15 bases. The CDR3 has 14 residues. The CDR3 coding sequence is TGCAGCGTTGAAGATCCGAAGGGAGGCATCGAGCAGTACTTC. Its translation is CSVEDPKGGIEQYF.

V gene TRBV10-3 combines with J gene TRBJ2-5, with TRBD2 matching 8 bases. V lost 3 bases, J lost 0 bases, and 9 bases stayed unmatched. The CDR3 has 17 amino acids. Germline loops: CDR1 ENHRY, CDR2 SYGVKD. The chain's CDR3 is CAISDVGFSGDQETQYF. DNA of the CDR3: TGTGCCATCAGTGACGTCGGGTTTAGCGGGGACCAAGAGACCCAGTACTTC.

This clonotype came up a few times. The gene calls are TRBV12-3 or TRBV12-4 and TRBJ2-7, with TRBD1 as a possible D gene (5 bases). Between the trimmed V and J ends, which lost 2 bases and 4 bases, there was a span of 6 bases. The CDR3 has 12 residues. CDR3 in DNA: TGTGCCAGCAGTTTAAAGGGGTACGAGCAGTACTTC. Protein: CASSLKGYEQYF.

The CDR3 bases are TGCAGCGTTGTTGGATTAAGGGAGGCAGCCTGGAATGAGCAGTTCTTC. It translates to CSVVGLREAAWNEQFF. The chain couples TRBV29-1 to TRBJ2-1, with D tentatively TRBD2 (6 bases). From germline, CDR1 is SQVTM and CDR2 ANQGSEA. The CDR3 spans 16 residues. V lost 4 bases and J 7 bases, leaving 23 bases between the germline ends.

This sequence joins TRBV6-6 and TRBJ2-4; 16 bases are a match to TRBD2. V lost 2 bases, J lost 0 bases, and 10 bases stayed unmatched. CDR1 is MNHNY, CDR2 SVGAGI, per germline (reference sequence). The CDR3 runs to 21 residues. This chain's CDR3 is CASSYTSGTSGRALAKNIQYF. The CDR3 DNA follows: TGTGCCAGCAGTTACACTTCCGGGACTAGCGGGAGGGCACTAGCCAAAAACATTCAGTACTTC.

This clonotype was detected only a few times. The chain carries TRBV5-1 and TRBJ1-1, with a weak D call TRBD1 (5 bases). V lost 4 bases, J lost 1 base, and 20 bases lay in between. The CDR3 runs 17 residues. Germline assignment: CDR1 SGHRS and CDR2 YFSETQ. The CDR3 loop reads CASSLAGDSHPNTEAFF. CDR3 nucleotides: TGCGCCAGCAGCCTCGCGGGGGACTCCCATCCGAACACTGAAGCTTTCTTT.

The gene calls are TRBV20-1 and TRBJ2-7; 7 nucleotides match TRBD1. V was clipped by 0 bases and J by 2 bases; unmatched bases: 7. Germline CDR1 DFQATT, CDR2 SNEGSKA (reference sequence). The CDR3 is 15 residues long. In DNA, the CDR3 is TGCAGTGCTAGAGACCGGGACAGCGAGGCCTACGAGCAGTACTTC. This encodes CSARDRDSEAYEQYF.

This clonotype was found once. The chain uses TRBV27 and TRBJ2-7; TRBD1 might be the D (6 bases). The V end was cut by 3 bases, the J end by 5 bases, with 11 bases between. The CDR3 runs to 13 residues. Per germline, CDR1 MNHEY and CDR2 SMNVEV (reference sequence). As DNA, the CDR3 is TGTGCCAGCAGTTTGAACAGGGTTAACGAGCAGTACTTC. Its protein is CASSLNRVNEQYF.

The sample holds a few counts of this clonotype. The rearrangement uses TRBV11-2 and TRBJ2-7, with 9 bases fitting TRBD1. Germline assignment: CDR1 SGHAT and CDR2 FQNNGV. The CDR3 extends over 16 amino acids. The J segment lost 2 bases and the V segment lost 5 bases, leaving 10 bases of the junction unmatched. The CDR3: CASSPTWDRVPYEQYF. In nucleotides, the CDR3 is TGTGCCAGCAGCCCCACCTGGGACAGGGTTCCCTACGAGCAGTACTTC. Together with reference TRBV11-2 and TRBJ2-7, the CDR3 gives the full variable domain: EAGVAQSPRYKIIEKRQSVAFWCNPISGHATLYWYQQILGQGPKLLIQFQNNGVVDDSQLPKDRFSAERLKGVDSTLKIQPAKLEDSAVYLCASSPTWDRVPYEQYFGPGTRLTVT.

The V and J genes are TRBV3-1 and TRBJ2-1; D is undetermined. Germline V gene sequence: CDR1 LGHDT, CDR2 YNNKEL (reference sequence). Trimming removed 0 bases from V and 8 bases from J, with 14 bases in between. The CDR3 extends over 15 amino acids. The CDR3 DNA reads as TGTGCCAGCAGCCAAGATTACGGCCCCCTCGATGAGCAGTTCTTC. Translation: CASSQDYGPLDEQFF.

The chain uses TRBV5-1 and TRBJ2-7, with 9 positions matching TRBD2. CDR1 SGHRS and CDR2 YFSETQ come from the germline V gene. The CDR3 runs to 17 residues. The ends lost 1 base at V and 4 bases at J; junction bases unmatched: 12. The CDR3 coding sequence is TGCGCCAGCAGCTTGATCACTCCTAGCGGGACGGAATACGAGCAGTACTTC. Its protein is CASSLITPSGTEYEQYF.

Ten or more counts support this clonotype. The rearrangement uses TRBV27 and TRBJ1-6, with D possibly matching TRBD1 (6 bases). The CDR3 covers 16 residues. Germline V gene lookup returns CDR1 MNHEY and CDR2 SMNVEV (reference sequence). Trimming shortened V by 5 bases and J by 6 bases, and 17 bases separated the two germline ends. The CDR3 DNA reads TGTGCCAGCAGTCTCTGGACAGACCCATCTAATTCACCCCTCCACTTT. Encoded protein: CASSLWTDPSNSPLHF.

This clonotype turned up a few times. V and J are TRBV28 and TRBJ2-1, with D tentatively TRBD1 (5 bases). The germline CDR1 and CDR2 sequences are MDHEN and SYDVKM. Between the trimmed V and J ends, which lost 6 bases and 5 bases, there was a span of 26 bases. This CDR3 is built from 18 residues. The CDR3 sequence: CASSYIGVLGFYNNEQFF. The CDR3 nucleotides are TGTGCCAGCAGCTATATAGGGGTTTTGGGCTTTTACAACAATGAGCAGTTCTTC.

The chain joins TRBV28 to TRBJ2-7; 7 bases are shared with TRBD2. J lost 5 bases, V lost 3 bases, and 16 bases had no gene match. The CDR3 spans 17 residues. CDR1 is MDHEN, CDR2 SYDVKM, per germline. Here the CDR3 DNA reads TGTGCCAGCAGTTTGGCTAGCGGATCAACCGCCCCCCACGAGCAGTACTTC. Residues: CASSLASGSTAPHEQYF.

This clonotype has ten or more counts. The chain combines TRBV11-2 with TRBJ2-7, with D tentatively TRBD1 (5 bases). CDR3 size: 16 residues. V was pared by 0 bases and J by 2 bases, with 14 bases between. The germline CDR1 and CDR2 sequences are SGHAT and FQNNGV. The CDR3 protein is CASSLDEDSFTYEQYF. The CDR3 region has the DNA TGTGCCAGCAGCTTAGACGAAGACAGCTTCACCTACGAGCAGTACTTC.

The V gene is TRBV7-2, the J gene TRBJ2-3, with TRBD2 matching 7 bases. V shed 1 base, J shed 1 base, and the junction held 11 bases outside the gene matches. The CDR3 length is 18 residues. The V gene's germline CDR1 is SGHTA and CDR2 FQGNSA. The CDR3 bases are TGTGCCAGCAGCTTAGTAGCGGGCTCGCTAGCGGGCACAGATACGCAGTATTTT. Protein: CASSLVAGSLAGTDTQYF.

This clonotype was counted many times. The rearrangement joins TRBV6-2 or TRBV6-3 to TRBJ2-7; 8 bases align to TRBD1. Germline V lookup: CDR1 MNHEY, CDR2 SVGEGT. The CDR3 has 11 residues. With 10 bases clipped from V and 6 bases from J, the junction kept 5 bases outside the gene matches. CDR3 nucleotides: TGTGCCACTGGGACAGGCGTCGAGCAGTACTTC. It specifies CATGTGVEQYF.

The sample holds a few counts of this clonotype. The chain has TRBV28 and TRBJ1-1; D is unresolved. Germline V gene data show CDR1 as MDHEN and CDR2 as SYDVKM. The CDR3 extends over 15 amino acids. V was pared by 6 bases and J by 6 bases, with 20 bases between. The CDR3, as DNA: TGTGCCAGCAGACTTAAGGCAGGAAGACAAGCTGAAGCTTTCTTT. It encodes CASRLKAGRQAEAFF.